The text below deals with one T cell receptor (beta chain). Its target is unknown. Amplified TCR beta CDR3 regions derived from RNA transcripts. First-round RT-PCR with HTBI primers amplified the TCR CDR3 region. Each CDR3 protein gets one entry after TCRdb re-called the multiplex PCR reads with MiXCR. The table lists over 300,000 distinct CDR3 sequences, about 13% of them singletons. The sample belongs to a study of T cells in Graves' hyperthyroidism and ophthalmopathy. Study in general: Peripheral blood was secured at the point of initial diagnosis, before any treatment. Study-wide findings and caveats: A model built on 13 V-J features separated ophthalmopathy from stable hyperthyroidism.

With 3 bases removed from V and 15 bases from J, the gap between germline ends came to 15 bases. CDR1 is SQVTM, CDR2 ANQGSEA, per germline. CDR3 length: 11 residues. A Clinical Activity Score of at least 3, a NOSPECS grade of at least 4 and a duration under 3 months were recorded in the ophthalmopathy patients. Uncontrolled infection, other autoimmune disease, pregnancy or lactation disqualified patients from enrolment. The chain uses TRBV29-1 and TRBJ2-1; tentatively, D is TRBD2 (6 bases). Sequenced input: blood. This receptor was obtained from a woman aged 40 to 50 with Graves' ophthalmopathy. As DNA, the CDR3 is TGCAGCGTTGAGGACACCGGGACTGGGTTCTTC. It specifies CSVEDTGTGFF.